The 5 T cell receptor beta chains below were found in one sample sequenced in a study of blood T cells in healthy people across ages. Then a second PCR, running roughly 7 to 11 cycles, was carried out with a sample-barcoded 5' primer and a J-beta primer mix. TCRdb called the 5' RACE reads again in MiXCR, with one record for every CDR3 protein. The table lists under 2,000,000 distinct CDR3 sequences, less than 50% of them singletons. Source material: blood. The receptors stem from a woman in her forties in good health.

This clonotype was picked up a small number of times. The chain combines TRBV25-1 with TRBJ2-3; D not resolved. Germline V gene sequence: CDR1 MGHDK, CDR2 SYGVNS. This CDR3 region has 13 residues. V lost 4 bases and J lost 6, with 11 bases in between. CDR3 region: CASSGVGPDTQYF. In nucleotides, the CDR3 is TGTGCCAGCAGTGGGGTGGGCCCCGATACGCAGTATTTT.

Worth noting for this clonotype: An end of the junction differs from the germline gene, which may be a read error. V gene TRBV5-1 combines with J gene TRBJ1-2; D not certain. The CDR3 covers 14 residues. Germline V gene data show CDR1 as SGHRS and CDR2 as YFSETQ. CDR3 region: CASTLGSGDYGYTF. CDR3 sequence (DNA): TGCGCCAGCACCTTGGGGTCAGGAGACTATGGCTACACCTTC.

This clonotype was counted between two and nine times. The genes are TRBV14 and TRBJ2-3; the D is unclear. This CDR3 spans 15 amino acids. CDR1 and CDR2 (germline): SGHDN, FVKESK. V dropped 1 base and J dropped 0 bases, with 8 bases sitting between them. The CDR3 spells CASSQGRSSTDTQYF. DNA of the CDR3: TGTGCCAGCAGCCAAGGCCGTTCTAGCACAGATACGCAGTATTTT.

The genes are TRBV6-6 and TRBJ2-4; D is undetermined. The CDR3 totals 17 residues. With 7 bases removed from V and 3 bases from J, the gap between germline ends came to 22 bases. Germline CDR1 is MNHNY and CDR2 is SVGAGI (reference sequence). The CDR3 spells CASTFRAGDVGKNIQYF. Written as DNA, the CDR3 is TGTGCCAGCACTTTCCGGGCAGGCGATGTAGGCAAAAACATTCAGTACTTC.

This clonotype was seen a few times. The gene calls are TRBV10-3 and TRBJ2-1; 10 bases are shared with TRBD1. The germline gives CDR1 ENHRY, CDR2 SYGVKD. V dropped 4 bases and J dropped 4; count of bases not matched to a gene: 4. This CDR3 comprises 15 residues. The CDR3 nucleotides read TGTGCCATCAGTGGGGACAGGGGAGTATACAATGAGCAGTTCTTC. Encoded protein: CAISGDRGVYNEQFF.